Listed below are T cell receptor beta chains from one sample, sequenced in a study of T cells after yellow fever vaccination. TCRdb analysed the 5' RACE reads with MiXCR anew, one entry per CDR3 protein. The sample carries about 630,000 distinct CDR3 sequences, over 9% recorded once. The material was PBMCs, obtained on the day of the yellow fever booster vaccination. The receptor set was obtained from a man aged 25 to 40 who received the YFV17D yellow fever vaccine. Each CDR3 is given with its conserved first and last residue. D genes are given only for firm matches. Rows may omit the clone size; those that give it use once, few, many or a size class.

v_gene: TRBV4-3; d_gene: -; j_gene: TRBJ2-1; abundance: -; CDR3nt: TGCGCCAGCAGCCAAGGACGGGGCGGGAATTATGAGCAGTTCTTC; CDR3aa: CASSQGRGGNYEQFF
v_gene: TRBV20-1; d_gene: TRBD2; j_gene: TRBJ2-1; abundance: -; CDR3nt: TGCAGTGTCCGTAGACTAGCGCTATCCTACAATGAGCAGTTCTTC; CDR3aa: CSVRRLALSYNEQFF
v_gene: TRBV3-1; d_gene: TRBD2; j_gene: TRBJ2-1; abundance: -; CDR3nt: TGTGCCAGCAGCCAAGTGTGGAGCGGGAGGGTTCGCTCCTGCAATGAGCAGTTCTTC; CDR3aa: CASSQVWSGRVRSCNEQFF
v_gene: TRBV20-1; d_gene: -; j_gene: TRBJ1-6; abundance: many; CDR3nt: TGCAGTGCTAGAGTTGGGCAGGCGCCTTCACCCCTCCACTTT; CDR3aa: CSARVGQAPSPLHF
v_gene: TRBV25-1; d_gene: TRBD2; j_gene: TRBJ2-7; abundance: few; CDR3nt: TGTGCCAGCAGACTAGCGGGAGACCCCGAGCAGTACTTC; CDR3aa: CASRLAGDPEQYF
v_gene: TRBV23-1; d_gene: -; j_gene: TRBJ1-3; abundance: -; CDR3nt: TGCGCCAGCAGTCAATCGGGCGTGGACACGGCCCGAGGAGGCACCATATATTTT; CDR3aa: CASSQSGVDTARGGTIYF
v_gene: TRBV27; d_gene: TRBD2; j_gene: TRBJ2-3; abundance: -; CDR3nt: TGTGCCAGCAGTTTTCTTGGACTAGCGGGAGGGCCCTCCACAGATACGCAGTATTTT; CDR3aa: CASSFLGLAGGPSTDTQYF
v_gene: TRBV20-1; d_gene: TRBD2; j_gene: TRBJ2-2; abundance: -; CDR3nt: TGCAGTGCTAGAGCTACCGGGACTACGAACACCGGGGAGCTGTTTTTT; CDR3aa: CSARATGTTNTGELFF
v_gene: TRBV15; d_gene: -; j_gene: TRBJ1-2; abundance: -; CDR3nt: TGTGCCACCAGCAGAGATCTAACCCCCTATGGCTACACCTTC; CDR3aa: CATSRDLTPYGYTF
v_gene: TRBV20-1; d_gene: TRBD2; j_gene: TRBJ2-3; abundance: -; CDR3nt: TGCAGTGCTAGAGATTTAGGCGGGAGAACCACAGATACGCAGTATTTT; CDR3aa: CSARDLGGRTTDTQYF
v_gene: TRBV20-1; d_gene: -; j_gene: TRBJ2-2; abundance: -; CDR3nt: TGCAGTGCTAGAGATCAGGTGGGAGGCGTCACCGGGGAGCTGTTTTTT; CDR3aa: CSARDQVGGVTGELFF
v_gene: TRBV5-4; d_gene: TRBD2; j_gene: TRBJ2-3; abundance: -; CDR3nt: TGTGCCAGCAGCTTGGCGACTAGCGGGAGTGGGGATACGCAGTATTTT; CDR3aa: CASSLATSGSGDTQYF
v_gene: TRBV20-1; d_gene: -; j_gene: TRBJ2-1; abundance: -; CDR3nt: TGCAGTGCTAGCGGGACTTATACCAATGAGCAGTTCTTC; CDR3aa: CSASGTYTNEQFF
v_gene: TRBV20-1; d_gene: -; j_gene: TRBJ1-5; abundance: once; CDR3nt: TGCAGTGCTAGCGCCGGGACTCCTGATCAGCCCCAGCATTTT; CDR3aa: CSASAGTPDQPQHF
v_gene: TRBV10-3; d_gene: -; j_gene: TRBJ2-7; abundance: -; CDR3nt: TGTGCCATCAGTGAGCCGGACGGGGAGCAGTACTTC; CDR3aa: CAISEPDGEQYF
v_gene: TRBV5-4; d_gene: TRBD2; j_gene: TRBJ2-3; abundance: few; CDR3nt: TGTGCCAGCAGCCGCCAGTTAACTAGCGGGAGCACAGATACGCAGTATTTT; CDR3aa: CASSRQLTSGSTDTQYF
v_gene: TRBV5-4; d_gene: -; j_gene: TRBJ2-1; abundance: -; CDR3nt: TGTGCCAGCAGCTCGTCTAGCGCCTACAATGAGCAGTTCTTC; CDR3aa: CASSSSSAYNEQFF
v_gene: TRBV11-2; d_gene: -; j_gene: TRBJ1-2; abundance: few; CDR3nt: TGTGCCAGCAGCTTAGTTGGTCGGTCTTACACCTTC; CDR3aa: CASSLVGRSYTF
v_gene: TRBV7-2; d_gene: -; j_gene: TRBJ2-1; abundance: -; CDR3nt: TGTGCCAGCAGCTGGACCCAAAATGAGCAGTTCTTC; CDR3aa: CASSWTQNEQFF
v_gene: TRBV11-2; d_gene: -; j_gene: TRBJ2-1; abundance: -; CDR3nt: TGTGCCAGCAGACTGGGGAACAATGAGCAGTTCTTC; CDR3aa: CASRLGNNEQFF
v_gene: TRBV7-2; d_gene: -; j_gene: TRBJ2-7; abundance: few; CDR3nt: TGTGCCAGCAGCTTAGTTCAGTCCTACGAGCAGTACTTC; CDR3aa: CASSLVQSYEQYF
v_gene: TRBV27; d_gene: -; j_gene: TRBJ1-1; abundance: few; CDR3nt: TGTGCCAGCAGTTTAAATCCTGTGGGGACTGAAGCTTTCTTT; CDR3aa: CASSLNPVGTEAFF
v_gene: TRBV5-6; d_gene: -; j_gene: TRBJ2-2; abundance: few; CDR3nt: TGTGCCAGCAGTAATCAGGGTTTGTACACCGGGGAGCTGTTTTTT; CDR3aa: CASSNQGLYTGELFF
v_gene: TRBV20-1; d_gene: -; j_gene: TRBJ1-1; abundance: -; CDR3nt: TGCAGTGCTAGACTAGGGATGACTGAAGCTTTCTTT; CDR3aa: CSARLGMTEAFF
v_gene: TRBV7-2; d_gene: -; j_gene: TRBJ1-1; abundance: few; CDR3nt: TGTGCCAGCAGCTTATTTTTCTTGGGCCCCACTGAAGCTTTCTTT; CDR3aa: CASSLFFLGPTEAFF
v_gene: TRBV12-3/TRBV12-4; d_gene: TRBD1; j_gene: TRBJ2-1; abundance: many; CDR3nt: TGTGCCAGCAGCTACCGGGACAGGGCCAATGAGCAGTTCTTC; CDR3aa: CASSYRDRANEQFF
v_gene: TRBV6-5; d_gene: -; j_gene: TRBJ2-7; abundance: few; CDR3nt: TGTGCCAGCAGTTACTCGGCTGAAAGCTTCTACGAGCAGTACTTC; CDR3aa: CASSYSAESFYEQYF
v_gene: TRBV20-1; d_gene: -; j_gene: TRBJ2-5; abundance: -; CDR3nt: TGCAGTGCTAACTCGGGCCTTCAAGAGACCCAGTACTTC; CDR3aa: CSANSGLQETQYF
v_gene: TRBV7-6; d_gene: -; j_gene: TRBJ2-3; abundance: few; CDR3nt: TGTGCCAGCAGCTTCGAGCTCACAGATACGCAGTATTTT; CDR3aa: CASSFELTDTQYF
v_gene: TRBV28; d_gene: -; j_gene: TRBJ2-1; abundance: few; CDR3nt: TGTGCCAGCAGTTTACTGTGGTCAGGGCGTTTCACGAACAATGAGCAGTTCTTC; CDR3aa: CASSLLWSGRFTNNEQFF
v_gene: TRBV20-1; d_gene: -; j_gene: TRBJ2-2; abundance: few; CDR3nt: TGCAGGGCCGCAGGGCGGGGCAAGGGGGAGCTGTTTTTT; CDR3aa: CRAAGRGKGELFF
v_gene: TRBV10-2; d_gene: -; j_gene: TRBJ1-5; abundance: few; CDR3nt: TGCGCCAGCAGTGCTGACAGTTATAGCAATCAGCCCCAGCATTTT; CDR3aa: CASSADSYSNQPQHF
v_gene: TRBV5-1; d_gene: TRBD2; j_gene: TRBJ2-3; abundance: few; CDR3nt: TGCGCCAGCAGCCCCGGACTAGCGGACAAGAGGGGCACAGATACGCAGTATTTT; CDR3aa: CASSPGLADKRGTDTQYF
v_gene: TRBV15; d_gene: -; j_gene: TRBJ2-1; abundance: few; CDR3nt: TGTGCCACCAGCAGAGATGAGAGGAATGAGCAGTTCTTC; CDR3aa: CATSRDERNEQFF
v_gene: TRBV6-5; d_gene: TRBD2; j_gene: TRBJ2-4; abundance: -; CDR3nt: TGTGCCAGCAGTCACGGACTAGCGGGAGAAGCCAAAAACATTCAGTACTTC; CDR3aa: CASSHGLAGEAKNIQYF
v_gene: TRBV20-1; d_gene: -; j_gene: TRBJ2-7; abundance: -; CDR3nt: TGCAGTGCAGCGGAGGGAGGGACAGGTGTTGACGAGCAGTACTTC; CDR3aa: CSAAEGGTGVDEQYF
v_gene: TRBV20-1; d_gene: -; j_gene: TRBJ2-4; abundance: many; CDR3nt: TGCAGTGCTAGAGTTGGGGTGGAGGCCAAAAACATTCAGTACTTC; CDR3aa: CSARVGVEAKNIQYF
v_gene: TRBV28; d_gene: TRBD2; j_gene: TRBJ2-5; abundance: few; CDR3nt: TGTGCCAGCGGATTAGCGGGAGAACCTTCTGAGACCCAGTACTTC; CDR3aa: CASGLAGEPSETQYF
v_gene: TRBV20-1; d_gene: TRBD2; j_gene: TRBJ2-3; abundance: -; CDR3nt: TGCTGTGCTAGAGATTTAGCGGGGCGAATGGTGGATACGCAGTATTTT; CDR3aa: CCARDLAGRMVDTQYF
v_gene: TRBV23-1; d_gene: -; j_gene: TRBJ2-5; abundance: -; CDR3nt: TGCGCCAGCAGCCCCTCAGGGAAGCGCGAGACCCAGTACTTC; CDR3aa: CASSPSGKRETQYF
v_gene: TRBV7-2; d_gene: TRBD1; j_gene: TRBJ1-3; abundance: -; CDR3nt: TGTGCCAGCAGCCAAACAGGGGGTCTTGGAAACACCATATATTTT; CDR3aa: CASSQTGGLGNTIYF
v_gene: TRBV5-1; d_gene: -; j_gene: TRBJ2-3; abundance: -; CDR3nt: TGCGCCAGCAGCTTTCGACCGGTGGGGACAGATACGCAGTATTTT; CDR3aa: CASSFRPVGTDTQYF
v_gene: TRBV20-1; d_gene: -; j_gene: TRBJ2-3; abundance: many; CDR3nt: TGCAGTGCTAACATACAGACGGCCGCCCGCACAGATACGCAGTATTTT; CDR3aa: CSANIQTAARTDTQYF
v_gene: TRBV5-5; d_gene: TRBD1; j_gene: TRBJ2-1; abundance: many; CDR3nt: TGTGCCAGCAGCTTGCGGGAAGGACAGGGTTTCTTC; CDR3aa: CASSLREGQGFF
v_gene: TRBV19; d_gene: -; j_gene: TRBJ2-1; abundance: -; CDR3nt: TGTGCCAGTAGTATGCGAAACTTCAACCCTTCCTACAATGAGCAGTTCTTC; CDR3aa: CASSMRNFNPSYNEQFF